This T cell receptor (beta chain) was documented in a study of CD8 T cells in ankylosing spondylitis. Study results and limitations: Apparently characteristic of ankylosing spondylitis blood was a TCR beta motif (eight highly homologous variants). As reported, disease-linked clones showed significant enrichment in matched ankylosing spondylitis synovial fluid.

This clonotype has more than one count but fewer than ten. The target antigen is unknown. The V gene's germline CDR1 is LGHDT and CDR2 YNNKEL (reference sequence). V dropped 3 bases and J dropped 2 bases, with 17 bases sitting between them. The CDR3 runs 16 residues. In making TCR beta libraries, quantitative 5'-RACE with molecular barcodes was used. TCRdb reprocessed the 5' RACE reads via MiXCR and lists one record per CDR3 protein. The sample holds 670,000 or so distinct CDR3 sequences, about 20% seen once. Sequencing input: blood, either unsorted or a sorted T cell fraction (not recorded which). This TCR derives from a male donor with ankylosing spondylitis. This chain joins TRBV3-1 and TRBJ2-7, with D possibly TRBD1 on 6 matching bases. CDR3 sequence (DNA): TGTGCCAGCAGCCACGGAAACAGGGCTACTGCCTACGAGCAGTACTTC. Translation: CASSHGNRATAYEQYF.